This record concerns one T cell receptor (beta chain) sequence. Germline CDR1 reads SNHLY; CDR2 reads FYNNEI. This CDR3 has 15 amino acids. With V trimmed by 8 bases and J by 3 bases, 7 bases remained unmatched. Construction of TCR beta libraries relied on iRepertoire HTBI primers and on Arm-PCR targeting CDR3 regions. TCRdb called the multiplex PCR reads again in MiXCR, with one record for every CDR3 protein. The sample includes around 500,000 distinct CDR3 sequences, about 16% of them seen just once. Regarding time point: newly diagnosed GD, antithyroid drugs for less than 3 months. TCR sequences were obtained from RNA taken from PBMCs. This sample was taken from a study of regulatory T cells in long-lasting Graves disease. The same specimen was also included in a second study, on T cells in Graves' hyperthyroidism and ophthalmopathy.

The sequences come from peripheral blood mononuclear cells (PBMCs), collected at new diagnosis, from a patient treated with antithyroid drugs. The chain links TRBV2 to TRBJ2-1; TRBD1 matches 10 bases. This TCR came from a middle-aged woman with Graves disease. CDR3 amino acids: CASAEGQGNYNEQFF. The CDR3 DNA is TGTGCCAGCGCAGAGGGACAGGGGAACTACAATGAGCAGTTCTTC.